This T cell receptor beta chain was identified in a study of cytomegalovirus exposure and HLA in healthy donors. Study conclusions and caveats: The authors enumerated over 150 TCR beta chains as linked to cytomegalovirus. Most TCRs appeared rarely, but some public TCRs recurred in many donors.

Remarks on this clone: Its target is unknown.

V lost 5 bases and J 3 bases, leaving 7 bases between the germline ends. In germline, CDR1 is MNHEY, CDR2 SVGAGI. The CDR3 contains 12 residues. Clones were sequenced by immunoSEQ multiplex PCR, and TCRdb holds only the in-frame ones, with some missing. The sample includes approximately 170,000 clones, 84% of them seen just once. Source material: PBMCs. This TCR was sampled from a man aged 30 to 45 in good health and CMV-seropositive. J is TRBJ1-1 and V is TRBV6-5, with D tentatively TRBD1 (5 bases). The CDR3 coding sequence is TGTGCCAGCAGTGCCAGGGACACTGAAGCTTTCTTT. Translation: CASSARDTEAFF.